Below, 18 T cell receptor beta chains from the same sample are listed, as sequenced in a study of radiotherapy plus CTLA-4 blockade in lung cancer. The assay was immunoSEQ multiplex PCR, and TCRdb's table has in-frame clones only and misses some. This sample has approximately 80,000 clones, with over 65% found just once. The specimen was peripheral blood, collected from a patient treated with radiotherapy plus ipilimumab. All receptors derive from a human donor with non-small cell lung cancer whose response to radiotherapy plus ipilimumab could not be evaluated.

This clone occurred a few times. CDR3: CASSFDSTYEQYF. The CDR3 DNA is TGTGCCAGCAGCTTTGACTCCACCTACGAGCAGTACTTC. The rearrangement joins TRBV5-4 to TRBJ2-7; D not resolved. Trimming took off 2 bases at V and 2 bases at J, with 8 bases between the two ends. Germline V gene lookup returns CDR1 SGHNT and CDR2 YYREEE (reference sequence). The CDR3 covers 13 residues.

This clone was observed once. CDR3 residues: CASSLTDSTEAFF. The CDR3 DNA reads as TGTGCCAGCAGCTTAACTGACAGCACTGAAGCTTTCTTT. This rearrangement joins TRBV7-3 to TRBJ1-1; D is possibly TRBD1 (5 bases). With 0 bases removed from V and 4 bases from J, the gap between germline ends came to 6 bases. This CDR3 has 13 residues. The germline V gene encodes CDR1 SGHTA and CDR2 FQGTGA.

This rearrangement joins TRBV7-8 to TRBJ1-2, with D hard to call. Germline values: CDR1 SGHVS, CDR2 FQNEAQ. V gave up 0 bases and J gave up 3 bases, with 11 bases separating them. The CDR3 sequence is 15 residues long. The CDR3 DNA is TGTGCCAGCAGCTTAGCTCGGAGGGCAGACTATGGCTACACCTTC. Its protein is CASSLARRADYGYTF.

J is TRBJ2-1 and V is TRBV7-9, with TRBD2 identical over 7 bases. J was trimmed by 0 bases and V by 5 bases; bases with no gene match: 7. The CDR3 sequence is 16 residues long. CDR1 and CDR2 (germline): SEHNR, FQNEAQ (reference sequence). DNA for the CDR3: TGTGCCAGCAGCGCACCTAGCGGAAGCTCCTACAATGAGCAGTTCTTC. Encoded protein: CASSAPSGSSYNEQFF.

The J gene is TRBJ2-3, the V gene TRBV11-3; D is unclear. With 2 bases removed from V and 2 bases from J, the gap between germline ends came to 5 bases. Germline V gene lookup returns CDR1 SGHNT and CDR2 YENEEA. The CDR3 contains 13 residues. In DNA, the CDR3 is TGTGCCAGCAGCTTAAGCGACACAGATACGCAGTATTTT. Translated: CASSLSDTDTQYF.

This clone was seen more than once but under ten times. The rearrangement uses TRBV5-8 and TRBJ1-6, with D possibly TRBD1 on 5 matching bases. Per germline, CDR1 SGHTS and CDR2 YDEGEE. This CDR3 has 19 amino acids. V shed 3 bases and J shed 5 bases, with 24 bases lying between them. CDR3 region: CASSSLYWGGEINNSPLHF. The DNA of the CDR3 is TGTGCCAGCAGCTCCCTATACTGGGGCGGGGAGATTAATAATTCACCCCTCCACTTT.

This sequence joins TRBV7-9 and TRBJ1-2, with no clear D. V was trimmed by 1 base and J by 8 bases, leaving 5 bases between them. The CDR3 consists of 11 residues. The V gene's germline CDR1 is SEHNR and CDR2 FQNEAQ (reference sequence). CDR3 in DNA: TGTGCCAGCAGCTTAGGAGGGGGCTACACCTTC. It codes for CASSLGGGYTF.

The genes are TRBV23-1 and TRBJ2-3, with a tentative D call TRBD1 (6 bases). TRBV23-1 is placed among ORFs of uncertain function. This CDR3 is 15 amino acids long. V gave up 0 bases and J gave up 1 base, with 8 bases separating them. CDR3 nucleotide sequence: TGCGCCAGCAGTCAATCGGACAGTCGCACAGATACGCAGTATTTT. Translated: CASSQSDSRTDTQYF.

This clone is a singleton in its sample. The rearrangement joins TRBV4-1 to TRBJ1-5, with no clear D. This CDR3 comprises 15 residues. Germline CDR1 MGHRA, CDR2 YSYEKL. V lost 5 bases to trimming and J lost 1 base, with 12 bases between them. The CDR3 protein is CASSFRGGSNQPQHF. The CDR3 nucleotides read TGCGCCAGCAGCTTCCGTGGCGGGAGCAATCAGCCCCAGCATTTT.

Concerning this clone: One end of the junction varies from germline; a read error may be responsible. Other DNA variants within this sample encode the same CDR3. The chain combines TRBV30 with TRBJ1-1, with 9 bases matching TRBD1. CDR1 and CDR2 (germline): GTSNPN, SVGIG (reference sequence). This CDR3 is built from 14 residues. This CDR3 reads CAWSIGQGNTEAFF. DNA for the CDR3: TGTGCCTGGAGTATAGGACAGGGGAACACTGAGGCTTTCTTT.

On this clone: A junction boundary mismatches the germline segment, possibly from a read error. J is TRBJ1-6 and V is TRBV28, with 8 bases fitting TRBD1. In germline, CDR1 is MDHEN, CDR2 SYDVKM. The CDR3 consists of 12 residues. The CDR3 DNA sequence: TGTGCCAGCAGTTGGCAGGGGGCCCCTTTGGACTTT. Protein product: CASSWQGAPLDF.

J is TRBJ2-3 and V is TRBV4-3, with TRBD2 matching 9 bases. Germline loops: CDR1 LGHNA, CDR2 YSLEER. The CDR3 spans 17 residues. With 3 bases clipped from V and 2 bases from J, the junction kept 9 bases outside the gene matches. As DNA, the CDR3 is TGCGCCAGCAGCCAGGATCCCCTAGCGGGGCCCACAGATACGCAGTATTTT. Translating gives CASSQDPLAGPTDTQYF.

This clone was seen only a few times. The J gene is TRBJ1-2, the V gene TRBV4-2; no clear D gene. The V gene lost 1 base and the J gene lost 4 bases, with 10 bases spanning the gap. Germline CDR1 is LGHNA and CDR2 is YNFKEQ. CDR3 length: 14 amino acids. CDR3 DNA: TGTGCCAGCAGCCAAGGTCGAGGTTCCTATGGCTACACCTTC. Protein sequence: CASSQGRGSYGYTF.

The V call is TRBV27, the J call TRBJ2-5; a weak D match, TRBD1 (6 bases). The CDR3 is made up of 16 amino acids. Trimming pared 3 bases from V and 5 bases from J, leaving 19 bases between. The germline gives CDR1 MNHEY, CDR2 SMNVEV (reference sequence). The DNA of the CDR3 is TGTGCCAGCAGTTTGACAGGAGAACGTGGTTGGGAGACCCAGTACTTC. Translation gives CASSLTGERGWETQYF.

This CDR3 is CASSGGTSGRVGETQYF. The CDR3 DNA reads as TGTGCCAGCAGTGGGGGGACTAGCGGGAGGGTAGGAGAGACCCAGTACTTC. The J gene is TRBJ2-5, the V gene TRBV27; 16 bases line up with TRBD2. CDR1 is MNHEY and CDR2 is SMNVEV in the germline V gene (reference sequence). J lost 4 bases, V lost 5 bases, and 7 bases had no gene match. This CDR3 comprises 17 residues.

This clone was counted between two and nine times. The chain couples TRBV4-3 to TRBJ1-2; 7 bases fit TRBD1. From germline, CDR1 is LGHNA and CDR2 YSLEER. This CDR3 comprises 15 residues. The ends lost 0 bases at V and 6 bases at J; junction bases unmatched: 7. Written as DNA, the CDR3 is TGCGCCAGCAGCCAAGAGACAGGGTGGTACAATGGCTACACCTTC. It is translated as CASSQETGWYNGYTF.

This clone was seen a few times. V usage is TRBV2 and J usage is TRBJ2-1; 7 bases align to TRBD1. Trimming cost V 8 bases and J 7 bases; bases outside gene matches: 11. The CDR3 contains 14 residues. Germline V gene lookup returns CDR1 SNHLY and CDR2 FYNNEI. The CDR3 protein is CASRLGQGENEQFF. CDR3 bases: TGTGCCAGCCGTTTGGGGCAGGGGGAGAATGAGCAGTTCTTC.

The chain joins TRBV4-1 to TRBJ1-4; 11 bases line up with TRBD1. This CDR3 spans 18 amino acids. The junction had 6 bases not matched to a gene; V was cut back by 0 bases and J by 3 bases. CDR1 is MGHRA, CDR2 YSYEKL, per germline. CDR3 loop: CASSQDPGTGGSNEKLFF. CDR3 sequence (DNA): TGCGCCAGCAGCCAAGATCCCGGGACAGGGGGGTCTAATGAAAAACTGTTTTTT.